The next 31 T cell receptor beta chains were all read from a single sample in a study of T cell repertoires in cytomegalovirus infection (dated by TCRdb to the late 2010s). Sequenced using an Illumina HiSeq 1500. TCRdb reprocessed the public reads (quality trimming at Q25 with fastp, clone calling with MiXCR) and kept in-frame beta chains. Under each unique CDR3 protein, matching rows form one entry showing the most common genes and DNA. This sample lists about 450,000 distinct CDR3 sequences; about 33% were detected once. The top ten clones comprise roughly an eighth of the sample. The sample comprised PBMCs. The receptors originated from a human donor in good health (CMV status not recorded). Some clones in this sample may be carry-over from other donors' samples.

This clonotype was counted many times. The chain has TRBV7-2 and TRBJ2-5; 9 nucleotides agree with TRBD1. CDR1 is SGHTA, CDR2 FQGNSA, per germline. The CDR3 runs 14 residues. V was pared by 5 bases and J by 4 bases, with 5 bases of the junction left unmatched. The CDR3 region has the DNA TGTGCCAGCAGCCGAAGGGACAGGGCAGAGACCCAGTACTTC. It codes for CASSRRDRAETQYF.

The V call is TRBV6-1, the J call TRBJ1-5, with D tentatively TRBD1 (5 bases). Germline V gene sequence: CDR1 MNHNS, CDR2 SASEGT. Trimming pared 5 bases from V and 3 bases from J, leaving 11 bases between. The CDR3 sequence is 14 residues long. The CDR3 sequence: CASSLTVYNQPQHF. CDR3 nucleotide sequence: TGTGCCAGCAGTCTGACAGTCTACAATCAGCCCCAGCATTTT.

The chain couples TRBV4-3 to TRBJ2-1; unclear D gene. Germline V lookup: CDR1 LGHNA, CDR2 YSLEER. This CDR3 has 16 amino acids. Trimming pared 0 bases from V and 2 bases from J, leaving 11 bases between. The CDR3 protein is CASSQEAGLPYNEQFF. The CDR3 DNA reads as TGCGCCAGCAGCCAAGAGGCAGGCCTCCCCTACAATGAGCAGTTCTTC.

This clonotype has just a few counts. The V call is TRBV28, the J call TRBJ1-5, with D perhaps TRBD1 (6 bases). From germline, CDR1 is MDHEN and CDR2 SYDVKM. V was clipped by 6 bases and J by 11 bases, with 11 bases between them. CDR3 size: 11 residues. In DNA, the CDR3 is TGTGCCAGCAGCCTAGGGGGGGCCCAGCATTTT. It yields the protein CASSLGGAQHF.

Many counts were recorded for this clonotype. The V and J genes are TRBV5-6 and TRBJ2-3; tentatively, D is TRBD1 (6 bases). CDR3 size: 15 residues. The V and J ends lost 4 bases and 2 bases respectively, with 14 bases between them. The germline gives CDR1 SGHDT, CDR2 YYEEEE. This chain's CDR3 is CASSPGGQYTDTQYF. CDR3 DNA sequence: TGTGCCAGCAGCCCCGGAGGACAGTACACAGATACGCAGTATTTT.

The gene calls are TRBV7-6 and TRBJ2-1, with 11 positions matching TRBD2. The CDR3 covers 15 residues. Germline CDR1 and CDR2: SGHVS and FNYEAQ. The V gene end was trimmed by 5 bases and the J gene end by 4 bases; junction bases not matched to a gene: 4. The CDR3: CASSVTSGGYNEQFF. The CDR3 DNA reads TGTGCCAGCAGCGTAACTAGCGGGGGTTACAATGAGCAGTTCTTC.

This clonotype appeared many times. The chain couples TRBV6-2 or TRBV6-3 to TRBJ1-1; a weak D match, TRBD1 (5 bases). The CDR3 length is 16 residues. Germline CDR1 reads MNHEY; CDR2 reads SVGEGT. Between the trimmed V and J ends, which lost 4 bases and 1 base, there was a span of 16 bases. CDR3 nucleotide sequence: TGTGCCAGCAGTTTGACTACCGGGGGACCGAACACTGAAGCTTTCTTT. Translating gives CASSLTTGGPNTEAFF.

The chain couples TRBV3-1 to TRBJ1-1; a possible D gene is TRBD1 (6 bases). In germline, CDR1 is LGHDT, CDR2 YNNKEL (reference sequence). V was cut by 3 bases and J by 4 bases, with 15 bases left in between. This CDR3 has 15 amino acids. The CDR3 DNA reads TGTGCCAGCAGCCACACCCGGCGGGGGCGCACTGAAGCTTTCTTT. Its protein product is CASSHTRRGRTEAFF.

In this sample, this clonotype turned up a few times. This chain uses TRBV12-3 or TRBV12-4 with TRBJ1-2; 10 bases are shared with TRBD1. V trimming: 1 base; J trimming: 6 bases; junction bases outside the gene matches: 14. The length of the CDR3 is 18 residues. The CDR3 loop reads CASSLVPGTGAVGHGYTF. In DNA, the CDR3 is TGTGCCAGCAGTTTAGTACCCGGGACAGGGGCCGTCGGTCATGGCTACACCTTC.

This clonotype occurred a few times. The V call is TRBV28, the J call TRBJ1-4; D ambiguous. The CDR3 runs to 14 residues. In germline, CDR1 is MDHEN, CDR2 SYDVKM. Between the trimmed V and J ends, which lost 5 bases and 8 bases, there was a span of 15 bases. In DNA form, the CDR3 reads TGTGCCAGCAGTCACGCCATGATTGGGGAAAAACTGTTTTTT. This gives the protein CASSHAMIGEKLFF.

This rearrangement joins TRBV20-1 to TRBJ1-5; D is unclear. Germline CDR1 and CDR2: DFQATT and SNEGSKA (reference sequence). CDR3 length: 16 residues. V was shortened by 4 bases and J by 0 bases, with 16 bases between the two germline ends. The CDR3 coding sequence is TGCAGTGCTAAGATGACGCCGGAATATAGCAATCAGCCCCAGCATTTT. Its translation: CSAKMTPEYSNQPQHF.

A few counts support this clonotype. The gene calls are TRBV6-2 or TRBV6-3 and TRBJ2-2; 8 positions agree with TRBD2. The J segment lost 4 bases and the V segment lost 6 bases, leaving 7 bases of the junction unmatched. CDR1 is MNHEY, CDR2 SVGEGT, per germline. CDR3 length: 15 residues. As DNA, the CDR3 is TGTGCCAGCAGGCGGACTAGCCGGGGCACCGGGGAGCTGTTTTTT. This encodes CASRRTSRGTGELFF.

This clonotype has at least ten counts. The chain has TRBV11-2 and TRBJ2-1, with D uncertain. CDR3 size: 17 residues. V lost 0 bases to trimming and J lost 7 bases, with 19 bases between them. The germline V gene has CDR1 SGHAT and CDR2 FQNNGV. The CDR3 loop is CASSLDLSFSGRNEQFF. For the CDR3, the DNA is TGTGCCAGCAGCTTAGACCTCTCTTTCTCAGGAAGGAATGAGCAGTTCTTC.

The chain combines TRBV11-2 with TRBJ1-5; D not resolved. V shed 1 base and J shed 0 bases, with 4 bases lying between them. CDR1 is SGHAT and CDR2 is FQNNGV in the germline V gene. The CDR3 totals 14 residues. CDR3 in DNA: TGTGCCAGCAGCTTAGCCAGTAGCAATCAGCCCCAGCATTTT. Its protein is CASSLASSNQPQHF.

The chain is built from TRBV27 and TRBJ2-5, with a possible D match to TRBD2 (7 bases). The CDR3 extends over 14 amino acids. The V end lost 6 bases, the J end lost 5 bases, and 16 bases lay between the germline ends. Per the germline V gene, CDR1 is MNHEY and CDR2 is SMNVEV (reference sequence). The CDR3 nucleotides are TGTGCCAGCAGCCCGGGGGGCAGCGGGGAGACCCAGTACTTC. Amino acids: CASSPGGSGETQYF.

This clonotype has more than one count but fewer than ten. The chain recombines TRBV6-6 with TRBJ2-6; 7 bases map to TRBD2. The V and J ends lost 6 bases and 0 bases, in that order; junction bases with no gene match: 2. CDR3 length: 15 amino acids. Looked up from germline, CDR1 is MNHNY and CDR2 is SVGAGI (reference sequence). CDR3 nucleotide sequence: TGTGCCAGCAGGGGGGAGGGCTCTGGGGCCAACGTCCTGACTTTC. Translation: CASRGEGSGANVLTF.

Comment on this clonotype: Given a much more abundant clone one base away, this may be a read error. This sequence joins TRBV7-6 and TRBJ2-6, with TRBD2 as a possible D gene (6 bases). This CDR3 contains 18 residues. Looked up from germline, CDR1 is SGHVS and CDR2 is FNYEAQ. The CDR3 DNA follows: TGTGCCAGCAGCGCCCTGGTGGACGGGGGATCTGGGGACAACGTCCTGACTTTC. Translating it yields CASSALVDGGSGDNVLTF.

This clonotype was seen at least ten times. The chain employs TRBV7-9 and TRBJ1-1, with 7 bases fitting TRBD1. Germline values: CDR1 SEHNR, CDR2 FQNEAQ (reference sequence). The length of the CDR3 is 15 residues. V shed 4 bases and J 2 bases; nucleotides not matched to a gene: 7. In DNA, the CDR3 is TGTGCCAGCAGCTACGCCGGGACAGCTAACACTGAAGCTTTCTTT. As protein: CASSYAGTANTEAFF.

This clonotype occurred many times. The chain has TRBV7-8 and TRBJ1-6, with D perhaps TRBD1 (6 bases). CDR3 length equals 17 residues. Per the germline V gene, CDR1 is SGHVS and CDR2 is FQNEAQ. V lost 0 bases and J 0 bases, leaving 9 bases between the germline ends. In nucleotides, the CDR3 is TGTGCCAGCAGCTTAGCTCAGGGGAGCTCCTATAATTCACCCCTCCACTTT. This gives the protein CASSLAQGSSYNSPLHF.

The chain is built from TRBV6-2 or TRBV6-3 and TRBJ2-7; the D call may be TRBD1 or TRBD2 (5 bases each). Trimming stripped 8 bases from V and 0 bases from J, with 11 bases between. The CDR3 runs 13 residues. Looked up from germline, CDR1 is MNHEY and CDR2 is SVGEGT. Written as DNA, the CDR3 is TGTGCCAGCGGGACGGGGAGCTCCTACGAGCAGTACTTC. This gives the protein CASGTGSSYEQYF.

This chain links TRBV7-9 with TRBJ1-6; no clear D gene. The germline V and J ends were trimmed by 4 bases and 6 bases, with 10 bases remaining between them. The CDR3 is 14 amino acids. Per the germline V gene, CDR1 is SEHNR and CDR2 is FQNEAQ (reference sequence). This chain's CDR3 is CASSWEVVNSPLHF. The CDR3, as DNA: TGTGCCAGCAGCTGGGAAGTGGTTAATTCACCCCTCCACTTT.

This clonotype was observed many times. The rearrangement uses TRBV6-1 and TRBJ1-4, with 7 bases matching TRBD1. The V gene end was trimmed by 5 bases and the J gene end by 8 bases; junction bases not matched to a gene: 14. Germline-derived CDR1 and CDR2 are MNHNS and SASEGT. This CDR3 spans 16 amino acids. CDR3 protein: CASSTPGGHGREKLFF. CDR3 DNA sequence: TGTGCCAGCAGTACCCCAGGGGGACATGGGAGGGAAAAACTGTTTTTT.

This clonotype was counted only a few times. The gene calls are TRBV5-5 and TRBJ1-2, with D maybe TRBD1 (6 bases). V gave up 0 bases and J gave up 2 bases, with 11 bases separating them. Germline CDR1 is SGHKS and CDR2 is YYEKEE (reference sequence). The CDR3 consists of 15 residues. CDR3 nucleotide sequence: TGTGCCAGCAGCTTGGTCGTGAGGGGGAACTATGGCTACACCTTC. It specifies CASSLVVRGNYGYTF.

The rearrangement links TRBV18 to TRBJ2-1; maybe TRBD2 (5 bases). Per the germline V gene, CDR1 is KGHSH and CDR2 is LQKENI. The CDR3 contains 22 residues. V lost 3 bases and J lost 1, with 31 bases in between. CDR3 region: CASSPRFSARVARGASYNEQFF. CDR3 bases: TGTGCCAGCTCACCCCGGTTCTCGGCACGGGTCGCCCGGGGAGCGTCCTACAATGAGCAGTTCTTC.

This clonotype was found a few times. CDR3 coding DNA: TGCAGTGCTAGAGTTGGGGTGTCCTACGAGCAGTACTTC. It is translated as CSARVGVSYEQYF. The chain links TRBV20-1 to TRBJ2-7; D gene uncertain. The length of the CDR3 is 13 residues. V was clipped by 1 base and J by 1 base, with 8 bases between them. Per germline, CDR1 DFQATT and CDR2 SNEGSKA (reference sequence).

V gene TRBV5-6 combines with J gene TRBJ2-5; 8 bases map to TRBD1. CDR1 and CDR2 from the germline V gene are SGHDT and YYEEEE. This CDR3 is built from 14 residues. After removal of 2 bases from V and 5 bases from J, the junction contained 5 bases not matched to a gene. CDR3 residues: CASSFRGREETQYF. The CDR3 DNA sequence: TGTGCCAGCAGCTTCAGGGGGCGCGAGGAGACCCAGTACTTC.

This chain links TRBV4-1 with TRBJ2-7; TRBD1 matches 7 bases. The germline CDR1 and CDR2 sequences are MGHRA and YSYEKL. This CDR3 region has 15 residues. The V and J ends lost 1 base and 2 bases, in that order; junction bases with no gene match: 5. The CDR3 protein is CASSQGTGWTYEQYF. The CDR3 DNA is TGCGCCAGCAGCCAAGGGACAGGCTGGACCTACGAGCAGTACTTC.

In this sample, this clonotype turned up a few times. This CDR3 fails to terminate in the conserved phenylalanine or tryptophan, so it likely reflects a read error. This rearrangement joins TRBV6-5 to TRBJ2-1; TRBD1 matches 8 bases. Germline V gives CDR1 MNHEY, CDR2 SVGAGI. The CDR3 sequence is 14 residues long. Trimming cost V 6 bases and J 10 bases; bases outside gene matches: 11. CDR3 sequence: CASRLDRADLEQFL. CDR3 nucleotide sequence: TGTGCCAGCAGACTGGACAGGGCCGATCTGGAGCAGTTCTTA.

This clonotype was seen many times. The chain couples TRBV7-9 to TRBJ2-2; D gene uncertain. V was cut by 5 bases and J by 5 bases, with 9 bases left in between. The CDR3 runs to 13 residues. Per germline, CDR1 SEHNR and CDR2 FQNEAQ (reference sequence). The CDR3 here is CASSAAGTGELFF. The CDR3 nucleotides read TGTGCCAGCAGCGCAGCCGGAACCGGGGAGCTGTTTTTT.

The chain joins TRBV10-3 to TRBJ1-1, with 7 bases identical to TRBD1. The ends lost 0 bases at V and 5 bases at J; junction bases unmatched: 9. Germline CDR1 and CDR2: ENHRY and SYGVKD. The CDR3 runs to 16 residues. CDR3 nucleotide sequence: TGTGCCATCAGTGAGTCTAGGGGGCCCAGGATGACTGAAGCTTTCTTT. It codes for CAISESRGPRMTEAFF.

As concerns this clonotype: Germline and junction disagree at one end, which may indicate a read error. J is TRBJ2-2 and V is TRBV7-8, with D perhaps being TRBD1 or TRBD2 (5 bases each). Germline V CDR1 and CDR2: SGHVS, FQNEAQ. The CDR3 length is 16 residues. The CDR3, as DNA: TGTGCCAGCAGCACGATCGAGGGGAGCTTCCCCGGGAAGCTGTTTTTT. It codes for CASSTIEGSFPGKLFF.